The 27 T cell receptor beta chains in this list originate from one sample, sequenced in a study of post-analysis software for immune sequencing data. Findings of the study overall: In patients, about five TRBV segments were more frequent than in controls, with TRBV5-6, TRBV5-1 and TRBV20-1 among them.

TCR beta cDNA libraries included unique molecular identifiers. TCRdb recomputed calls from the PCR reads with MiXCR, one row per CDR3 protein. The sample yields about 540,000 distinct CDR3 sequences, 30% to 40% seen once. These TCRs are of unknown antigen specificity. Sequenced material: blood. The source is a girl aged 2-17 years with multiple sclerosis.

The V gene is TRBV19, the J gene TRBJ1-1, with 9 bases matching TRBD1. The CDR3 is 14 amino acids. The ends lost 2 bases at V and 3 bases at J; junction bases unmatched: 1. Germline V gene data show CDR1 as LNHDA and CDR2 as SQIVND (reference sequence). This CDR3 is CASSIRDRDTEAFF. CDR3 sequence (DNA): TGTGCCAGTAGTATACGGGACAGGGACACTGAAGCTTTCTTT. Variable domain in full (rest from reference TRBV19 and TRBJ1-1): DGGITQSPKYLFRKEGQNVTLSCEQNLNHDAMYWYRQDPGQGLRLIYYSQIVNDFQKGDIAEGYSVSREKKESFPLTVTSAQKNPTAFYLCASSIRDRDTEAFFGQGTRLTVV.

The chain has TRBV3-1 and TRBJ1-1, with D tentatively TRBD1 (5 bases). V dropped 0 bases and J dropped 5 bases, with 10 bases sitting between them. The CDR3 covers 14 residues. CDR1 and CDR2 (germline): LGHDT, YNNKEL (reference sequence). CDR3: CASSQDYRQTEAFF. The CDR3 nucleotides are TGTGCCAGCAGCCAAGATTACCGACAGACTGAAGCTTTCTTT.

Only a few counts were recorded for this clonotype. The chain combines TRBV5-4 with TRBJ2-1; D uncertain. The CDR3 sequence is 13 residues long. Germline CDR1 is SGHNT and CDR2 is YYREEE (reference sequence). V lost 4 bases and J lost 7, with 12 bases in between. CDR3 DNA: TGTGCCAGCAGCCCCCAGACCGGTAATGAGCAGTTCTTC. It yields the protein CASSPQTGNEQFF.

Ten or more counts support this clonotype. V usage is TRBV27 and J usage is TRBJ1-5, with a tentative D call TRBD1 (5 bases). The CDR3 sequence is 17 residues long. The germline CDR1 and CDR2 sequences are MNHEY and SMNVEV (reference sequence). V lost 1 base and J 2 bases, leaving 15 bases between the germline ends. The CDR3 nucleotides read TGTGCCAGCAGTTTATTCTCTCTAAGGGGTCGCAATCAGCCCCAGCATTTT. Protein product: CASSLFSLRGRNQPQHF.

Notes on this clonotype: This may stem from a read error, because a much larger clone lies one nucleotide away. The V gene is TRBV5-6, the J gene TRBJ2-1, with D hard to call. Germline CDR1 is SGHDT and CDR2 is YYEEEE. The CDR3 totals 12 residues. CDR3: CVSSLSYNEQFF. CDR3 bases: TGTGTCAGCAGCTTGTCCTACAATGAGCAGTTCTTC.

In nucleotides, the CDR3 is TGCAGTGCTAGATCGGGGGGTTGGAGCACTGAAGCTTTCTTT. It codes for CSARSGGWSTEAFF. This chain joins TRBV20-1 and TRBJ1-1; weak D call: TRBD1 (5 bases). This CDR3 has 14 amino acids. Trimming removed 2 bases from V and 4 bases from J, with 14 bases in between. Per germline, CDR1 DFQATT and CDR2 SNEGSKA (reference sequence).

A few counts support this clonotype. The genes are TRBV27 and TRBJ1-5, with a possible D match to TRBD1 (6 bases). From germline, CDR1 is MNHEY and CDR2 SMNVEV (reference sequence). CDR3 size: 15 residues. Trimming removed 0 bases at V and 4 bases at J, with 10 bases between. The CDR3 protein is CASSLSTGLNQPQHF. Here the CDR3 DNA reads TGTGCCAGCAGTTTATCGACAGGCCTAAATCAGCCCCAGCATTTT.

The chain employs TRBV18 and TRBJ1-1; D is possibly TRBD1 (6 bases). The length of the CDR3 is 14 residues. V shed 1 base and J shed 5 bases, with 11 bases lying between them. Germline-derived CDR1 and CDR2 are KGHSH and LQKENI. The CDR3 DNA reads TGTGCCAGCTCACCACAGGGGGACAAAACTGAAGCTTTCTTT. Translated, it gives CASSPQGDKTEAFF.

The gene calls are TRBV20-1 and TRBJ2-1; 8 nucleotides match TRBD2. The CDR3 totals 14 residues. Germline CDR1 is DFQATT and CDR2 is SNEGSKA (reference sequence). V lost 6 bases to trimming and J lost 5 bases; unmatched junction nucleotides: 9. CDR3 region: CSAKRGGLHNEQFF. CDR3 nucleotides: TGCAGTGCGAAACGGGGGGGTCTCCACAATGAGCAGTTCTTC.

The chain has TRBV5-1 and TRBJ1-2, with D hard to call. The CDR3 runs 15 residues. V dropped 1 base and J dropped 5 bases, with 15 bases sitting between them. In germline, CDR1 is SGHRS, CDR2 YFSETQ. The CDR3 is CASSLLPGSGYGYTF. The CDR3 DNA is TGCGCCAGCAGCTTGCTCCCGGGAAGTGGGTATGGCTACACCTTC.

V usage is TRBV6-1 and J usage is TRBJ1-1; TRBD1 agrees at 7 bases. The CDR3 has 16 residues. V lost 4 bases and J lost 4; bases outside the gene matches: 12. Germline assignment: CDR1 MNHNS and CDR2 SASEGT. This CDR3 is CASSGRSRGLGTEAFF. The CDR3, as DNA: TGTGCCAGCAGTGGCAGATCGAGGGGGCTTGGCACTGAAGCTTTCTTT.

V gene TRBV9 combines with J gene TRBJ2-5; TRBD2 agrees at 11 bases. CDR3 length equals 17 residues. J was trimmed by 5 bases and V by 2 bases; bases with no gene match: 11. Germline V lookup: CDR1 SGDLS, CDR2 YYNGEE. CDR3 amino acids: CASSVDAGTSGWETQYF. Here the CDR3 DNA reads TGTGCCAGCAGCGTCGACGCCGGGACTAGCGGCTGGGAGACCCAGTACTTC. The full variable domain, with the rest looked up from reference TRBV9 and TRBJ2-5, is DSGVTQTPKHLITATGQRVTLRCSPRSGDLSVYWYQQSLDQGLQFLIQYYNGEERAKGNILERFSAQQFPDLHSELNLSSLELGDSALYFCASSVDAGTSGWETQYFGPGTRLLVL.

This clonotype was counted between two and nine times. This sequence joins TRBV5-1 and TRBJ2-1; D possibly corresponds to TRBD1 (5 bases). CDR1 and CDR2 (germline): SGHRS, YFSETQ. V was shortened by 0 bases and J by 2 bases, with 9 bases between the two germline ends. The length of the CDR3 is 15 residues. CDR3 sequence: CASSLADNTYNEQFF. Here the CDR3 DNA reads TGCGCCAGCAGCTTGGCGGACAACACCTACAATGAGCAGTTCTTC.

The V and J genes are TRBV7-8 and TRBJ2-5, with TRBD1 matching 7 bases. This CDR3 contains 14 residues. V lost 7 bases to trimming and J lost 1 base; unmatched junction nucleotides: 6. CDR1 and CDR2 (germline): SGHVS, FQNEAQ. CDR3 protein: CASTRGLVQETQYF. The DNA of the CDR3 is TGTGCCAGCACCAGGGGGTTGGTCCAAGAGACCCAGTACTTC. The variable domain in full, with the rest retrieved from reference TRBV7-8 and TRBJ2-5, is GAGVSQSPRYKVAKRGQDVALRCDPISGHVSLFWYQQALGQGPEFLTYFQNEAQLDKSGLPSDRFFAERPEGSVSTLKIQRTQQEDSAVYLCASTRGLVQETQYFGPGTRLLVL.

This clonotype has a handful of counts. This chain joins TRBV29-1 and TRBJ1-1; D gene ambiguous. V was clipped by 8 bases and J by 1 base, with 14 bases between them. The CDR3 covers 13 residues. Germline CDR1 reads SQVTM; CDR2 reads ANQGSEA. The CDR3 loop is CSLQAAGNTEAFF. Here the CDR3 DNA reads TGCAGCCTCCAGGCTGCAGGGAACACTGAAGCTTTCTTT.

In its sample, this clonotype was seen a few times. The genes are TRBV3-1 and TRBJ2-1; perhaps TRBD2 as D (6 bases). The CDR3 sequence is 14 residues long. Trimming removed 0 bases at V and 7 bases at J, with 10 bases between. Germline CDR1 is LGHDT and CDR2 is YNNKEL (reference sequence). The chain's CDR3 is CASSQEKGLNEQFF. CDR3 bases: TGTGCCAGCAGCCAAGAGAAAGGACTAAATGAGCAGTTCTTC.

This clonotype was counted between two and nine times. This sequence joins TRBV7-2 and TRBJ2-1; 7 bases agree with TRBD2. This CDR3 region has 17 residues. Per the germline V gene, CDR1 is SGHTA and CDR2 is FQGNSA. Trimming at V came to 5 bases and at J to 3 bases, leaving 13 bases not matched to a gene. The CDR3 DNA follows: TGTGCCAGCAGCGTAGACCTTGGGGCGGGGGTCTACAATGAGCAGTTCTTC. Its translation is CASSVDLGAGVYNEQFF.

This clonotype appeared a few times. The rearrangement links TRBV15 to TRBJ2-6; D is unresolved. The CDR3 loop spans 17 amino acids. CDR1 LNHNV and CDR2 YYDKDF come from the germline V gene (reference sequence). Deletions cut 4 bases from V and 0 bases from J, with 13 bases between. The DNA for the CDR3 is TGTGCCACCAGCAAGGGAACTTCGAGCTCTGGGGCCAACGTCCTGACTTTC. Its translation: CATSKGTSSSGANVLTF.

J is TRBJ2-5 and V is TRBV9; maybe TRBD1 (6 bases). Germline V gene lookup returns CDR1 SGDLS and CDR2 YYNGEE. The V gene lost 4 bases and the J gene lost 2 bases, with 12 bases spanning the gap. This CDR3 is 14 amino acids long. The CDR3 here is CASSPGVSQETQYF. The CDR3 region has the DNA TGTGCCAGCAGCCCAGGGGTATCTCAAGAGACCCAGTACTTC. The full variable domain, completed using reference TRBV9 and TRBJ2-5, is DSGVTQTPKHLITATGQRVTLRCSPRSGDLSVYWYQQSLDQGLQFLIQYYNGEERAKGNILERFSAQQFPDLHSELNLSSLELGDSALYFCASSPGVSQETQYFGPGTRLLVL.

This clonotype was counted many times. This chain uses TRBV29-1 with TRBJ1-2, with unresolved D. The CDR3 loop spans 13 amino acids. The V and J ends lost 4 bases and 1 base respectively, with 10 bases between them. Germline values: CDR1 SQVTM, CDR2 ANQGSEA. The CDR3 reads CSVVDSDNYGYTF. The CDR3 DNA is TGCAGCGTTGTTGATTCCGATAACTATGGCTACACCTTC.

This chain uses TRBV3-1 with TRBJ2-3; 15 positions match TRBD2. Germline loops: CDR1 LGHDT, CDR2 YNNKEL (reference sequence). This CDR3 comprises 16 residues. The ends lost 3 bases at V and 5 bases at J; junction bases unmatched: 3. As DNA, the CDR3 is TGTGCCAGCAGCCAGAGGGGACTAGCGGGGGGAGATACGCAGTATTTT. It codes for CASSQRGLAGGDTQYF.

J is TRBJ2-4 and V is TRBV15, with D unresolved. V lost 0 bases and J 1 base, leaving 10 bases between the germline ends. This CDR3 has 16 amino acids. CDR1 LNHNV and CDR2 YYDKDF come from the germline V gene (reference sequence). The CDR3 loop is CATSRDLGRAKNIQYF. CDR3 DNA sequence: TGTGCCACCAGCAGAGATTTAGGACGGGCCAAAAACATTCAGTACTTC.

The sample holds a few counts of this clonotype. This rearrangement joins TRBV15 to TRBJ2-5, with D unclear. V lost 2 bases and J lost 4, with 11 bases in between. Germline values: CDR1 LNHNV, CDR2 YYDKDF (reference sequence). The CDR3 is made up of 14 amino acids. The CDR3 is CATSRTRTGETQYF. CDR3 nucleotide sequence: TGTGCCACCAGCAGAACGAGGACCGGAGAGACCCAGTACTTC.

CDR3 sequence (DNA): TGTGCCACCAGCGAGGGTAGGAGGGGATCGGAGACCCAGTACTTC. Its protein is CATSEGRRGSETQYF. The chain carries TRBV15 and TRBJ2-5; perhaps TRBD2 as D (6 bases). The CDR3 runs to 15 residues. Trimming stripped 5 bases from V and 5 bases from J, with 18 bases between. Per germline, CDR1 LNHNV and CDR2 YYDKDF (reference sequence).

This clonotype appeared many times. The J gene is TRBJ2-5, the V gene TRBV20-1; 7 bases map to TRBD1. CDR3 length: 13 residues. CDR1 DFQATT and CDR2 SNEGSKA come from the germline V gene (reference sequence). Trimming at V came to 5 bases and at J to 1 base, leaving 4 bases not matched to a gene. In nucleotides, the CDR3 is TGCAGTGCTCACCGGGACAGCCAAGAGACCCAGTACTTC. Translated, it gives CSAHRDSQETQYF.

This sequence joins TRBV4-2 and TRBJ1-2; D is perhaps TRBD1 (6 bases). The CDR3 sequence is 14 residues long. Germline V gives CDR1 LGHNA, CDR2 YNFKEQ. The V and J ends lost 1 base and 7 bases respectively, with 13 bases between them. CDR3 residues: CASSQGGRGGGYTF. CDR3 in DNA: TGTGCCAGCAGCCAAGGGGGCAGGGGAGGTGGCTACACCTTC.

This clonotype showed up just a few times. This chain joins TRBV3-1 and TRBJ2-5; maybe TRBD1 (6 bases). V was trimmed by 0 bases and J by 6 bases, leaving 11 bases between them. CDR1 and CDR2 (germline): LGHDT, YNNKEL (reference sequence). The CDR3 spans 14 residues. CDR3 residues: CASSQDWTVKTQYF. Here the CDR3 DNA reads TGTGCCAGCAGCCAAGACTGGACAGTAAAGACCCAGTACTTC.